Each of the 5 T cell receptor beta chains below was sequenced from the same sample in a study of blood T cell repertoires in COVID-19. This table comes from immunoSEQ multiplex PCR, and its TCRdb copy is limited to in-frame clones, with some not included. The sample lists under 200,000 clones, over 70% occurring once. The sample was PBMCs or T cells enriched from blood (not recorded which). All receptors derive from a woman in her forties with acute COVID-19.

CDR3 sequence reads: CASRGQGLGGYTF. The CDR3 bases are TGTGCCAGCAGGGGACAGGGATTAGGAGGCTACACCTTC. The chain links TRBV2 to TRBJ1-2, with 9 bases lining up with TRBD1. Trimming cost V 6 bases and J 8 bases; bases outside gene matches: 7. CDR1 SNHLY and CDR2 FYNNEI come from the germline V gene. There are 13 residues in the CDR3.

V gene TRBV7-9 combines with J gene TRBJ2-5; D might be TRBD2 (6 bases). The CDR3 has 14 amino acids. V was clipped by 2 bases and J by 5 bases, with 12 bases between them. Germline assignment: CDR1 SEHNR and CDR2 FQNEAQ (reference sequence). In DNA, the CDR3 is TGTGCCAGCAGCTTACTCGGGGCGGGGGAGACCCAGTACTTC. It specifies CASSLLGAGETQYF.

The rearrangement uses TRBV5-6 and TRBJ1-2, with 7 bases lining up with TRBD1. The CDR3 contains 11 residues. With V trimmed by 3 bases and J by 10 bases, 3 bases remained unmatched. CDR1 and CDR2 from the germline V gene are SGHDT and YYEEEE. The CDR3 DNA is TGTGCCAGCAGCTGGGACAGATTCTACACCTTC. Protein: CASSWDRFYTF.

The chain has TRBV18 and TRBJ1-1; 9 bases line up with TRBD1. CDR3 length equals 14 residues. Per the germline V gene, CDR1 is KGHSH and CDR2 is LQKENI. The trim removed 5 bases at V and 1 base at J, leaving 2 bases unmatched. The CDR3 DNA follows: TGTGCCAGCTCAAAGGGACAGGGGAACACTGAAGCTTTCTTT. Translated, it gives CASSKGQGNTEAFF.

The V and J genes are TRBV3-1 (or the pseudogene TRBV3-2) and TRBJ2-1; TRBD2 aligns across 13 bases. Trimming at V came to 6 bases and at J to 9 bases, leaving 14 bases not matched to a gene. Germline V gene lookup returns CDR1 LGHDT and CDR2 YNNKEL (reference sequence). The CDR3 sequence is 17 residues long. DNA for the CDR3: TGTGCCAGCAGTAGAAAGGCGGGACTAGCGGGGTTCTTTGAGCAGTTCTTC. This translates into CASSRKAGLAGFFEQFF.